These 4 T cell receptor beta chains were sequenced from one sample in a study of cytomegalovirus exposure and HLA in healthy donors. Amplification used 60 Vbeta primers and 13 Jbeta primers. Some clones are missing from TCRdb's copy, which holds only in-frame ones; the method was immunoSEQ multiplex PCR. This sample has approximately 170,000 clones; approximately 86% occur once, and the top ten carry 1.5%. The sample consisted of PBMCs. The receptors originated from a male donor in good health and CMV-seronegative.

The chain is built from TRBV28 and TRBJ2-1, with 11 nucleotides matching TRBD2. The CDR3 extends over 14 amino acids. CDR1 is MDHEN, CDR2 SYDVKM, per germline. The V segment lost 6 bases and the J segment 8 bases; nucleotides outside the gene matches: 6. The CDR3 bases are TGTGCCAGCAGACTAGCGGGAGCATACGATGAGCAGTTCTTC. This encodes CASRLAGAYDEQFF.

The DNA for the CDR3 is TGTGCCAGCAGTTTAAGGGACAGGGTCCAAGAGACCCAGTACTTC. Protein: CASSLRDRVQETQYF. This chain uses TRBV27 with TRBJ2-5; TRBD1 agrees at 9 bases. The CDR3 totals 15 residues. Looked up from germline, CDR1 is MNHEY and CDR2 is SMNVEV (reference sequence). V shed 2 bases and J 1 base; nucleotides not matched to a gene: 2.

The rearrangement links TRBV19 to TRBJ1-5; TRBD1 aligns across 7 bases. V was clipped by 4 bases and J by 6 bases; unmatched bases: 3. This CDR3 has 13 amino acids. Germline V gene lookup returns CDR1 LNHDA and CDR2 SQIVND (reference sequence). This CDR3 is CASSNDRVQPQHF. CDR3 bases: TGTGCCAGTAGTAATGACAGGGTTCAGCCCCAGCATTTT.

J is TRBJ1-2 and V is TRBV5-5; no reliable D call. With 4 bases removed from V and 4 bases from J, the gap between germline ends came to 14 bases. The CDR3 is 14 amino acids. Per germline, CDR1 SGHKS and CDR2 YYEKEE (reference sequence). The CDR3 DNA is TGTGCCAGCAGCCTTGGGAGAAGCGTCTATGGCTACACCTTC. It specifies CASSLGRSVYGYTF.